A selection of T cell receptor beta chains follows, all from one sample in a study of cytomegalovirus exposure and HLA in healthy donors. The table came from immunoSEQ multiplex PCR; TCRdb's copy has only in-frame clones and leaves some out. This sample has about 360,000 clones, with approximately 90% found just once. Sequenced: PBMCs. These receptors all come from a woman aged 18-29 years in good health and CMV-seronegative. CDR3s include the opening cysteine and the closing phenylalanine or tryptophan. The D gene is left open where the match is weak. Only some rows state a clone size, as once, few, many or a class for expanded clones.

j_call: TRBJ2-7
clone_size: .
v_call: TRBV28
d_call: .
cdr3_aa: CASSLLSVYEQYF
cdr3_nt: TGTGCCAGCAGTCTCCTTTCGGTTTACGAGCAGTACTTC

j_call: TRBJ1-4
clone_size: .
v_call: TRBV2
d_call: TRBD1
cdr3_aa: CASSNRDRSNEKLFF
cdr3_nt: TGTGCCAGCAGTAACCGGGACAGGAGTAATGAAAAACTGTTTTTT

j_call: TRBJ1-2
clone_size: few
v_call: TRBV30
d_call: TRBD1
cdr3_aa: CAWKLISSGGGVYGYTF
cdr3_nt: TGTGCCTGGAAGCTCATATCTTCAGGGGGCGGCGTCTATGGCTACACCTTC

j_call: TRBJ2-1
clone_size: .
v_call: TRBV13
d_call: TRBD1
cdr3_aa: CASSSDRDSYNEQFF
cdr3_nt: TGTGCCAGCAGCTCGGACCGGGACAGTTACAATGAGCAGTTCTTC

j_call: TRBJ2-1
clone_size: once
v_call: TRBV7-2
d_call: .
cdr3_aa: CASSSPSGSSYNEQFF
cdr3_nt: TGTGCCAGCAGCTCCCCCTCCGGTAGCTCCTACAATGAGCAGTTCTTC

j_call: TRBJ2-7
clone_size: .
v_call: TRBV6-1
d_call: .
cdr3_aa: CASRKLQVTSYEQYF
cdr3_nt: TGTGCCAGCAGGAAGTTGCAGGTCACATCCTACGAGCAGTACTTC

j_call: TRBJ1-1
clone_size: .
v_call: TRBV6-1
d_call: .
cdr3_aa: CASSEPGRGDTEAFF
cdr3_nt: TGTGCCAGCAGTGAACCGGGCAGGGGAGACACTGAAGCTTTCTTT

j_call: TRBJ1-4
clone_size: .
v_call: TRBV6-1
d_call: .
cdr3_aa: CASSRDIGSEKLFF
cdr3_nt: TGTGCCAGCAGTCGGGACATTGGGAGTGAAAAACTGTTTTTT

j_call: TRBJ2-7
clone_size: .
v_call: TRBV19
d_call: TRBD2
cdr3_aa: CASSLSGTSYEQYF
cdr3_nt: TGTGCCAGTAGTCTCAGCGGGACCTCCTACGAGCAGTACTTC

j_call: TRBJ2-7
clone_size: .
v_call: TRBV2
d_call: .
cdr3_aa: CASTLSNEQYF
cdr3_nt: TGTGCCAGCACCCTGAGTAACGAGCAGTACTTC

j_call: TRBJ1-1
clone_size: .
v_call: TRBV27
d_call: TRBD1
cdr3_aa: CASSLSRGRTEAFF
cdr3_nt: TGTGCCAGCAGTTTAAGTAGGGGGCGAACTGAAGCTTTCTTT

j_call: TRBJ2-7
clone_size: .
v_call: TRBV6-5
d_call: TRBD2
cdr3_aa: CASTPGLAGADEQYF
cdr3_nt: TGTGCCAGCACCCCCGGGCTAGCGGGAGCTGACGAGCAGTACTTC

j_call: TRBJ1-5
clone_size: .
v_call: TRBV7-9
d_call: .
cdr3_aa: CASSLEGGQPQHF
cdr3_nt: TGTGCCAGCAGCTTAGAGGGGGGGCAGCCCCAGCATTTT

j_call: TRBJ2-3
clone_size: .
v_call: TRBV9
d_call: TRBD2
cdr3_aa: CASSVEALAGGTDTQYF
cdr3_nt: TGTGCCAGCAGCGTAGAGGCGTTAGCGGGAGGCACAGATACGCAGTATTTT

j_call: TRBJ2-7
clone_size: .
v_call: TRBV11-2
d_call: TRBD2
cdr3_aa: CASSLGRGVYEQYF
cdr3_nt: TGTGCCAGCAGCTTAGGGCGGGGGGTTTACGAGCAGTACTTC

j_call: TRBJ2-7
clone_size: .
v_call: TRBV19
d_call: .
cdr3_aa: CASSGSGYEQYF
cdr3_nt: TGTGCCAGTAGTGGGTCAGGCTACGAGCAGTACTTC

j_call: TRBJ1-2
clone_size: .
v_call: TRBV28
d_call: .
cdr3_aa: CATWTFSNYGYTF
cdr3_nt: TGTGCCACCTGGACTTTTTCAAACTATGGCTACACCTTC

j_call: TRBJ2-3
clone_size: .
v_call: TRBV6-1
d_call: TRBD2
cdr3_aa: CASSAPSGGANTDTQYF
cdr3_nt: TGTGCCAGCAGTGCCCCGAGCGGGGGGGCCAACACAGATACGCAGTATTTT

j_call: TRBJ2-1
clone_size: .
v_call: TRBV11-2
d_call: .
cdr3_aa: CASSLVGRGALGNEQFF
cdr3_nt: TGTGCCAGCAGCTTAGTTGGTCGGGGGGCCCTTGGAAATGAGCAGTTCTTC

j_call: TRBJ1-2
clone_size: .
v_call: TRBV28
d_call: .
cdr3_aa: CASSSPADRPGNLLYGYTF
cdr3_nt: TGTGCCAGCAGTTCCCCAGCGGACCGCCCGGGGAATTTACTCTATGGCTACACCTTC

j_call: TRBJ1-4
clone_size: .
v_call: TRBV19
d_call: .
cdr3_aa: CASSTRTLGLTNEKLFF
cdr3_nt: TGTGCCAGTAGTACCCGGACACTTGGTCTAACTAATGAAAAACTGTTTTTT

j_call: TRBJ1-2
clone_size: .
v_call: TRBV6-8
d_call: .
cdr3_aa: CASSRRGGYTF
cdr3_nt: TGTGCCAGCTCCCGCAGGGGTGGCTACACCTTC

j_call: TRBJ2-1
clone_size: .
v_call: TRBV5-1
d_call: TRBD2
cdr3_aa: CASSQTSGGAGNEQFF
cdr3_nt: TGCGCCAGCAGCCAGACTAGCGGGGGGGCCGGGAATGAGCAGTTCTTC

j_call: TRBJ2-1
clone_size: .
v_call: TRBV2
d_call: TRBD2
cdr3_aa: CASSDGDYAGKNEQFF
cdr3_nt: TGTGCCAGCAGTGATGGGGACTACGCTGGGAAGAATGAGCAGTTCTTC

j_call: TRBJ2-1
clone_size: .
v_call: TRBV9
d_call: TRBD2
cdr3_aa: CASSARSGLAGYNEQFF
cdr3_nt: TGTGCCAGCAGCGCGCGATCGGGACTAGCGGGGTACAATGAGCAGTTCTTC

j_call: TRBJ2-1
clone_size: .
v_call: TRBV11-2
d_call: TRBD2
cdr3_aa: CASSHGAGEGYNEQFF
cdr3_nt: TGTGCCAGCAGCCACGGGGCGGGAGAAGGCTACAATGAGCAGTTCTTC

j_call: TRBJ2-7
clone_size: .
v_call: TRBV10-1
d_call: .
cdr3_aa: CASSEVGGPPYEQYF
cdr3_nt: TGCGCCAGCAGTGAGGTAGGAGGTCCACCCTACGAGCAGTACTTC

j_call: TRBJ2-6
clone_size: .
v_call: TRBV30
d_call: TRBD2
cdr3_aa: CAWSVIAGEPGANVLTF
cdr3_nt: TGTGCCTGGAGTGTAATAGCGGGGGAGCCTGGGGCCAACGTCCTGACTTTC

j_call: TRBJ1-1
clone_size: .
v_call: TRBV10-1
d_call: .
cdr3_aa: CASSEQANTEAFF
cdr3_nt: TGCGCCAGCAGTGAACAGGCCAACACTGAAGCTTTCTTT

j_call: TRBJ2-7
clone_size: .
v_call: TRBV2
d_call: .
cdr3_aa: CASIGGAVIYEQYF
cdr3_nt: TGTGCCAGCATTGGCGGGGCAGTCATCTACGAGCAGTACTTC

j_call: TRBJ2-5
clone_size: .
v_call: TRBV5-1
d_call: .
cdr3_aa: CASSLITGVEETQYF
cdr3_nt: TGCGCCAGCAGCTTGATTACGGGAGTGGAGGAGACCCAGTACTTC

j_call: TRBJ2-1
clone_size: .
v_call: TRBV27
d_call: TRBD1
cdr3_aa: CASSPTGTAYNEQFF
cdr3_nt: TGTGCCAGCAGTCCGACCGGGACAGCCTACAATGAGCAGTTCTTC

j_call: TRBJ2-2
clone_size: .
v_call: TRBV27
d_call: TRBD1
cdr3_aa: CASSTVSQGAFYTGELFF
cdr3_nt: TGTGCCAGCAGTACCGTTTCGCAGGGGGCGTTTTACACCGGGGAGCTGTTTTTT

j_call: TRBJ1-5
clone_size: .
v_call: TRBV27
d_call: .
cdr3_aa: CASSLTGGWSNQPQHF
cdr3_nt: TGTGCCAGCAGCCTTACGGGGGGTTGGAGCAATCAGCCCCAGCATTTT

j_call: TRBJ1-2
clone_size: .
v_call: TRBV4-1
d_call: .
cdr3_aa: CASSQGRGINYGYTF
cdr3_nt: TGCGCCAGCAGCCAAGGCAGGGGAATTAACTATGGCTACACCTTC

j_call: TRBJ2-2
clone_size: .
v_call: TRBV28
d_call: TRBD1
cdr3_aa: CASRGQANTGELFF
cdr3_nt: TGTGCCAGCAGGGGACAGGCGAACACCGGGGAGCTGTTTTTT

j_call: TRBJ1-4
clone_size: .
v_call: TRBV9
d_call: .
cdr3_aa: CASSVVGANEKLFF
cdr3_nt: TGTGCCAGCAGCGTAGTAGGGGCTAATGAAAAACTGTTTTTT

j_call: TRBJ1-1
clone_size: .
v_call: TRBV7-9
d_call: TRBD1
cdr3_aa: CASREQGAGTEAFF
cdr3_nt: TGTGCCAGCAGAGAACAGGGGGCTGGGACTGAAGCTTTCTTT

j_call: TRBJ2-1
clone_size: .
v_call: TRBV27
d_call: TRBD2
cdr3_aa: CASSLTGLAGMAPYNEQFF
cdr3_nt: TGTGCCAGCAGTTTAACGGGGCTAGCGGGAATGGCTCCCTACAATGAGCAGTTCTTC

j_call: TRBJ2-7
clone_size: many
v_call: TRBV6-5
d_call: .
cdr3_aa: CASSYDGGYYEQYF
cdr3_nt: TGTGCCAGCAGTTACGATGGGGGGTATTACGAGCAGTACTTC

j_call: TRBJ1-2
clone_size: .
v_call: TRBV5-4
d_call: .
cdr3_aa: CASRDSYYGYTF
cdr3_nt: TGTGCCAGTCGGGATTCTTATTACGGCTACACCTTC

j_call: TRBJ1-1
clone_size: once
v_call: TRBV5-1
d_call: TRBD1
cdr3_aa: CASGPGTGMLNTEAFF
cdr3_nt: TGCGCCAGCGGACCCGGGACAGGGATGTTGAACACTGAAGCTTTCTTT

j_call: TRBJ2-7
clone_size: once
v_call: TRBV2
d_call: .
cdr3_aa: CASSVGHSTSYEQYF
cdr3_nt: TGTGCCAGCAGTGTAGGACATTCGACCAGCTACGAGCAGTACTTC

j_call: TRBJ1-1
clone_size: .
v_call: TRBV28
d_call: .
cdr3_aa: CAIKGGVNTEAFF
cdr3_nt: TGTGCCATCAAGGGAGGGGTGAACACTGAAGCTTTCTTT

j_call: TRBJ2-4
clone_size: .
v_call: TRBV7-2
d_call: TRBD2
cdr3_aa: CASSVKAGRDIQYF
cdr3_nt: TGTGCCAGCAGCGTCAAAGCGGGGAGGGACATTCAGTACTTC

j_call: TRBJ2-7
clone_size: .
v_call: TRBV29-1
d_call: TRBD1
cdr3_aa: CSAWGQGLQSSYEQYF
cdr3_nt: TGCAGCGCCTGGGGACAGGGACTCCAATCCTCCTACGAGCAGTACTTC

j_call: TRBJ2-2
clone_size: .
v_call: TRBV2
d_call: TRBD2
cdr3_aa: CASSPSASGVTGELFF
cdr3_nt: TGTGCCAGCAGCCCCTCCGCTAGCGGGGTCACCGGGGAGCTGTTTTTT

j_call: TRBJ2-2
clone_size: .
v_call: TRBV4-1
d_call: TRBD2
cdr3_aa: CASSDLGGLAGGNTGELFF
cdr3_nt: TGCGCCAGCAGCGACCTAGGGGGACTAGCGGGGGGAAACACCGGGGAGCTGTTTTTT

j_call: TRBJ1-1
clone_size: few
v_call: TRBV4-1
d_call: .
cdr3_aa: CASSFRWGSNTEAFF
cdr3_nt: TGCGCCAGCAGCTTCCGGTGGGGCTCGAACACTGAAGCTTTCTTT

j_call: TRBJ1-1
clone_size: .
v_call: TRBV5-1
d_call: .
cdr3_aa: CASSLEGSRTEAFF
cdr3_nt: TGCGCCAGCAGCTTGGAGGGGTCGCGGACTGAAGCTTTCTTT

j_call: TRBJ2-1
clone_size: .
v_call: TRBV27
d_call: TRBD2
cdr3_aa: CASSSLGSGGSSYNEQFF
cdr3_nt: TGTGCCAGCAGTTCCCTGGGGAGCGGGGGAAGCTCCTACAATGAGCAGTTCTTC

j_call: TRBJ1-2
clone_size: .
v_call: TRBV27
d_call: .
cdr3_aa: CASSLRWRANYGYTF
cdr3_nt: TGTGCCAGCAGTTTAAGGTGGAGGGCTAACTATGGCTACACCTTC